The clone carrying this TCR beta chain was observed a few times. Its cognate antigen is unknown. This sample was included in a study of high-grade serous ovarian cancer treatment subgroups. General study results and limits: Without spatial data, bulk sequencing limits insight into HGSC tumor diversity. Tumors within one patient showed repertoire similarity of about 0.095 to 0.79.

Profiled with immunoSEQ multiplex PCR; TCRdb holds only in-frame clones, not every one. The table has about 9,000 clones, about two thirds seen once; the top ten hold 10% to 13%. Germline V gene lookup returns CDR1 SEHNR and CDR2 FQNEAQ (reference sequence). Losses at the gene ends were 3 bases for V and 6 bases for J; bases not matched to a gene: 4. The CDR3 extends over 14 amino acids. The tumor samples were collected prior to definitive surgery or chemotherapy. Sequencing was done on a sample of tumor tissue. The receptor comes from a human donor with high-grade serous ovarian cancer. The chain employs TRBV7-9 and TRBJ1-4; 7 nucleotides agree with TRBD1. CDR3 sequence reads: CASSLVGTDEKLFF. In DNA, the CDR3 is TGTGCCAGCAGCTTGGTTGGGACAGATGAAAAACTGTTTTTT. Based on the CDR3 plus reference TRBV7-9 and TRBJ1-4, the full variable domain is DTGVSQNPRHKITKRGQNVTFRCDPISEHNRLYWYRQTLGQGPEFLTYFQNEAQLEKSRLLSDRFSAERPKGSFSTLEIQRTEQGDSAMYLCASSLVGTDEKLFFGSGTQLSVL.